This TCR beta chain was profiled in a study of blood T cell repertoires in COVID-19. About the research overall: The United States, Italy and Spain provided the acute and convalescent COVID-19 samples. In each case, the material was cDNA or gDNA derived from T cells, B-cell-depleted T cells, or PBMCs.

The V end was cut by 4 bases, the J end by 0 bases, with 17 bases between. The length of the CDR3 is 17 residues. Per germline, CDR1 LGHDT and CDR2 YNNKEL (reference sequence). Original handling: Estimates of nucleated cell counts were drawn from the amplification of reference gene primers. The table came from immunoSEQ multiplex PCR; TCRdb's copy has only in-frame clones and leaves some out. The V and J calls and clone size were taken over from that table, and D and trimming were inferred from the DNA. The sample lists 130,000 to 150,000 clones, around 83% seen once, with around 2.5% in the top ten.

This clonotype was sampled from a human donor with acute or convalescent COVID-19. The donor label of this sample is uncertain. Sample: peripheral blood. The rearrangement links TRBV3-1 (or the pseudogene TRBV3-2) to TRBJ2-3; D is unresolved. CDR3 protein: CASSPFPSQTSTDTQYF. CDR3 DNA sequence: TGTGCCAGCAGCCCGTTTCCCTCGCAAACTAGCACAGATACGCAGTATTTT.